The rows below give T cell receptor beta chains drawn from one sample of a study of low-dose radiotherapy and immunotherapy resistance in tumors. MiXCR was run by TCRdb on the reads, yielding one entry per CDR3 protein. The sample has about 100,000 distinct CDR3 sequences, around 21% seen once. The sequences come from PBMCs, collected after low-dose radiotherapy plus immunotherapy. The source is a male donor with prostate cancer. CDR3s include the opening cysteine and the closing phenylalanine or tryptophan. Each record gives: V gene, clone size, J gene, D gene, CDR3 DNA, CDR3 protein. A D gene is named only where the DNA matches it firmly. Expanded clones are given a class, and other clones once, few, many or no size at all.

TRBV7-9,many,TRBJ2-1,NA,TGTGCCAGCAGCTTAGGATGGAGTACCTACAATGAGCAGTTCTTC,CASSLGWSTYNEQFF
TRBV5-6,NA,TRBJ2-2,NA,TGTGCCAGCACCCCGGGACTTTGGTCACCCACCGGGGAGCTGTTTTTT,CASTPGLWSPTGELFF
TRBV28,once,TRBJ2-7,NA,TGTGCCAGCAAGAGAGCGGACGAGCAGTACTTC,CASKRADEQYF
TRBV4-1,many,TRBJ2-1,TRBD2,TGCGCCAGCAGCCAAGATCAGCGGGGGGGGGACAATGAGCAGTTCTTC,CASSQDQRGGDNEQFF
TRBV27,many,TRBJ2-1,NA,TGTGCCAGCAGCCCCGGGACATCTACCTACAATGAGCAGTTCTTC,CASSPGTSTYNEQFF
TRBV19,many,TRBJ2-3,NA,TGTGCCAGTAGTAACCCGACAGGAGGGGGGAATACGCAGTATTTT,CASSNPTGGGNTQYF
TRBV7-9,many,TRBJ1-3,NA,TGTGCCAGCAGACCAAACCGGGACGGAGGAAACACCATATATTTT,CASRPNRDGGNTIYF
TRBV12-3/TRBV12-4,NA,TRBJ2-7,NA,TGTGCCAGCAGTCTGGGCCAACGGGTAGGCGAGCAGTACTTC,CASSLGQRVGEQYF
TRBV6-1,many,TRBJ2-5,TRBD2,TGTGCCAGCAGTGACGGGGGGTCCCAAGAGACCCAGTACTTC,CASSDGGSQETQYF
TRBV29-1,many,TRBJ2-2,NA,TGCAGCGTTGATAGGGGTACCGGGGAGCTGTTTTTT,CSVDRGTGELFF
TRBV2,many,TRBJ2-7,NA,TGTGCCAGCAGTGAAGGGTCTCTCTCCTACGAGCAGTACTTC,CASSEGSLSYEQYF
TRBV3-1,NA,TRBJ2-2,TRBD2,TGTGCCAGCAGCGCCGATCGGGGGGGGAACACCGGGGAGCTGTTTTTT,CASSADRGGNTGELFF
TRBV19,many,TRBJ2-1,TRBD2,TGTGCCAGTAGCGACCTAGCGGGGGCCGTCAATGAGCAGTTCTTC,CASSDLAGAVNEQFF
TRBV5-1,many,TRBJ2-1,NA,TGCGCCAGCAGCTTGGGGCTAGGGCATGAGCAGTTCTTC,CASSLGLGHEQFF
TRBV30,many,TRBJ1-1,NA,TGTGCCTGGATCAGTACAAGTGGGGCCCAGGCTTTCTTT,CAWISTSGAQAFF
TRBV11-2,few,TRBJ2-7,NA,TGTGCCAGCAGCTCACCCGGGCAGTCCTACGAGCAGTACTTC,CASSSPGQSYEQYF
TRBV4-2,NA,TRBJ1-6,NA,TGTGCCAGCAGCCAAGACTGGAATTCACCCCTCCACTTT,CASSQDWNSPLHF
TRBV19,NA,TRBJ2-3,NA,TGTGCCAGTACGGGCAGGGAGCACATGGATACGCAGTATTTT,CASTGREHMDTQYF
TRBV10-3,many,TRBJ2-7,TRBD1,TGTGCCATCAGTGACAGGGGGAGCGACGAGCAGTACTTC,CAISDRGSDEQYF
TRBV7-2,many,TRBJ2-5,TRBD2,TGTGCCAGCAGCTTAGTTCCTAGCGGGGGGGGCGAGACCCAGTACTTC,CASSLVPSGGGETQYF
TRBV4-1,many,TRBJ1-1,NA,TGCGCCAGCAGCCAAGTAATTAACCGGGGGACTGAAGCTTTCTTT,CASSQVINRGTEAFF
TRBV5-1,NA,TRBJ2-1,NA,TGCGCCAGCAGCTTGGCGGACTCTAGGAATGAGCAGTTCTTC,CASSLADSRNEQFF
TRBV3-1,NA,TRBJ1-1,NA,TGTGCCAGCAGACCCTCTACAGTGAACACTGAAGCTTTCTTT,CASRPSTVNTEAFF
TRBV5-1,many,TRBJ1-2,TRBD1,TGCGCCAGCAGCTTGGGGGACAGGGGTGGCTACACCTTC,CASSLGDRGGYTF
TRBV2,many,TRBJ2-2,TRBD2,TGTGCCAGCAAGACTAGCGTGTATGGGATCACCGGGGAGCTGTTTTTT,CASKTSVYGITGELFF
TRBV19,many,TRBJ1-5,NA,TGTGCCAGTAGTATAGAAGGGCATAGCAATCAGCCCCAGCATTTT,CASSIEGHSNQPQHF
TRBV10-2,many,TRBJ1-3,NA,TGCGCCAGCAGTGATGTTAGTTGGGGGATCTCTGGAAACACCATATATTTT,CASSDVSWGISGNTIYF
TRBV21-1,many,TRBJ2-1,NA,TGTGCCAGCAGCAAACCTCAGGAGAGACGGGAGACGGACGACCCAGGAGGCAATGAGCAGTTCTTC,CASSKPQERRETDDPGGNEQFF
TRBV6-1,many,TRBJ2-4,TRBD1,TGTGCCAGCAGTGACCGGCGGGACAGGGACTTC,CASSDRRDRDF
TRBV19,many,TRBJ2-7,TRBD1,TGTGCCAGTCATCCCAGGGGGGGACAGGGGGACGAGCAGTACTTC,CASHPRGGQGDEQYF
TRBV18,NA,TRBJ2-1,TRBD1,TGTGCCAGCTCCTTCGGACAGGGGTCCTACAATGAGCAGTTCTTC,CASSFGQGSYNEQFF